This T cell receptor beta chain is from a study of blood T cell repertoires in COVID-19. Authors' methods: Using reference gene primer amplification, nucleated cell counts were estimated. Generated by immunoSEQ multiplex PCR, the TCRdb table keeps only in-frame clones and is missing some. The DNA was the basis for D and trimming; V, J and clone size are from that table. The table records about 350,000 clones, about 93% of them present only once. Per germline, CDR1 LGHNA and CDR2 YSLEER. This CDR3 is 18 amino acids long. The V gene end was trimmed by 4 bases and the J gene end by 3 bases; junction bases not matched to a gene: 5.

The receptor was isolated from a woman under 30 who had recovered from COVID-19. V and J are TRBV4-3 and TRBJ2-2, with TRBD2 matching over 16 bases. The sequenced sample was peripheral blood. The CDR3 region is CASSRAGTSGRDTGELFF. For the CDR3, the DNA is TGCGCCAGCAGCCGTGCCGGGACTAGCGGGAGGGACACCGGGGAGCTGTTTTTT.